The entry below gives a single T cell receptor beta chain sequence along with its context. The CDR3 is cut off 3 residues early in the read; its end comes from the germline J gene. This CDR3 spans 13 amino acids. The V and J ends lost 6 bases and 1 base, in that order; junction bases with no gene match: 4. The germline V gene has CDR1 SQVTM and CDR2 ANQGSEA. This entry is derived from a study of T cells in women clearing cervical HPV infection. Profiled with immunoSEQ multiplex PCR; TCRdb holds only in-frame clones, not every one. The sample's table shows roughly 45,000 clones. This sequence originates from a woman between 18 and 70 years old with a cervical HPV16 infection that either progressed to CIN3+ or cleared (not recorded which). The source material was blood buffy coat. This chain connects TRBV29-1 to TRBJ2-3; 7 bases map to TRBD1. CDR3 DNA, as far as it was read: TGCAGCGTCCAGGGGGTGGGCACAGATACG. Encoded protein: CSVQGVGTDT. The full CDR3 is CSVQGVGTDTQYF.